This T cell receptor beta chain is from a study of spatial heterogeneity in lung cancer. At the level of the study: An average of more than ten raw reads was observed per unique TCR and UMI combination.

Study results and caveats: Counts that tracked tumor mutation counts were those of expanded intratumoral alpha and beta TCRs.

Unique molecular identifiers, one per molecule, were present on every TCR cDNA molecule. TCRdb recomputed calls from the 5' RACE reads with MiXCR, one row per CDR3 protein. Of 17,000 or so distinct CDR3 sequences in the sample, 6.2% were seen once. Time point reported: sample taken at primary tumor resection. Unsorted whole RNA samples from tumor, nontumor lung or frozen PBMC were sequenced. This clonotype was recorded at least ten times. What it binds is unknown. V was shortened by 7 bases and J by 7 bases, with 16 bases between the two germline ends. Germline assignment: CDR1 SNHLY and CDR2 FYNNEI. This CDR3 has 13 residues.

This TCR came from a male donor with early-stage non-small cell lung cancer. This specimen consisted of lung tumor tissue, obtained at surgery. This chain joins TRBV2 and TRBJ1-1, with D unclear. The CDR3 spells CASKSGTDREAFF. For the CDR3, the DNA is TGTGCCAGCAAGAGCGGTACCGATCGTGAAGCTTTCTTT.